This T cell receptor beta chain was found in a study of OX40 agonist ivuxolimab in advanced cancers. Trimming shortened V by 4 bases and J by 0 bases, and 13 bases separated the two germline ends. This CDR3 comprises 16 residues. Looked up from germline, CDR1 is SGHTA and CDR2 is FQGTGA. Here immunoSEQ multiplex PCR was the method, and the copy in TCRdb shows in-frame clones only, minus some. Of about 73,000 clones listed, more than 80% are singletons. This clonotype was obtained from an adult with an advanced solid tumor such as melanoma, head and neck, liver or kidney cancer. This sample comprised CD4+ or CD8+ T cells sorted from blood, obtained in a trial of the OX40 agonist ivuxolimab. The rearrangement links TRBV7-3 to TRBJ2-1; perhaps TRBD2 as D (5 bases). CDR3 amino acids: CASSSQDGNSYNEQFF. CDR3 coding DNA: TGTGCCAGCAGCTCGCAGGACGGGAACTCCTACAATGAGCAGTTCTTC.